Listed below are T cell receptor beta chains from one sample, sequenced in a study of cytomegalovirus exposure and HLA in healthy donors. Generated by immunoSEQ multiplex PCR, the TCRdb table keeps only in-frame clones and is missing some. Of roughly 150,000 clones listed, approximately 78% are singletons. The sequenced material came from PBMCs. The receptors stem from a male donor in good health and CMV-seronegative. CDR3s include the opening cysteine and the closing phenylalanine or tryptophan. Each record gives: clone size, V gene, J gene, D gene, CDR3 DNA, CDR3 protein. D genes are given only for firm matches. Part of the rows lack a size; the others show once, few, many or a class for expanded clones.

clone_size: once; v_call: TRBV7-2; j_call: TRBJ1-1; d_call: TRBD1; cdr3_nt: TGTGCCAGCAGCTTTACTTTGACAGGGGTGGGGACTGAAGCTTTCTTT; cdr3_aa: CASSFTLTGVGTEAFF
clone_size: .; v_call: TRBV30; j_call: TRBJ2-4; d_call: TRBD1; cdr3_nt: TGTGCCTGGAGTACAGGGGGCTTCAAAAACATTCAGTACTTC; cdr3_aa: CAWSTGGFKNIQYF
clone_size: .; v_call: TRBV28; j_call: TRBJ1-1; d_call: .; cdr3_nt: TGTGCCAGCAGTTTATATGGAGGTAAAGACACTGAAGCTTTCTTT; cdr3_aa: CASSLYGGKDTEAFF
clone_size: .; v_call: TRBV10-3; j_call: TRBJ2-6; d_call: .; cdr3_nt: TGTGCCAGCCAGGGACATGGGGCCAACGTCCTGACTTTC; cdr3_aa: CASQGHGANVLTF
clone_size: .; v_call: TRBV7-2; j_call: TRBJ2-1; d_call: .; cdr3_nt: TGTGCCAGCACCGTAGTCGGAGTCCCCCATGAGCAGTTCTTC; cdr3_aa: CASTVVGVPHEQFF
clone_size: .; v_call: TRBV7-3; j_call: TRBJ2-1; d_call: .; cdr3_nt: TGTGCCAGCAGCTCCGGGACAACCTACAATGAGCAGTTCTTC; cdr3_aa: CASSSGTTYNEQFF
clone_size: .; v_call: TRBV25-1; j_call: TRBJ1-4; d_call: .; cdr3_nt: TGTGCCAGCGATAAGACAGCTGATAATGAAAAACTGTTTTTT; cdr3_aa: CASDKTADNEKLFF
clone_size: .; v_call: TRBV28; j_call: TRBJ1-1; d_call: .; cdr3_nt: TGTGCCAGCAGCCCTGTACTTGTGCGGAACACTGAAGCTTTCTTT; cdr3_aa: CASSPVLVRNTEAFF
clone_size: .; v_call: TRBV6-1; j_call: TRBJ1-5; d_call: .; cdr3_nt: TGTGCCAGCAGTGTTCCCCGACACCCGCCTAGCAATCAGCCCCAGCATTTT; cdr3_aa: CASSVPRHPPSNQPQHF
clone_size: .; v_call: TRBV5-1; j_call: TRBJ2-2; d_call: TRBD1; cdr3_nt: TGCGCCAGCAGCCCGGGGACAGGGGGCACCGGGGAGCTGTTTTTT; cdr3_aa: CASSPGTGGTGELFF
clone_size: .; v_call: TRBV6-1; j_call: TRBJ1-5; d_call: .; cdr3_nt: TGTGCCACCGGAGTTAAGCCCAATCAGCCCCAGCATTTT; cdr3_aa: CATGVKPNQPQHF
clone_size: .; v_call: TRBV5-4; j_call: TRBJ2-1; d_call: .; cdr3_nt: TGTGCCAGCAGCGGCGAAGGCGGTAGGTACAATGAGCAGTTCTTC; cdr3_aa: CASSGEGGRYNEQFF
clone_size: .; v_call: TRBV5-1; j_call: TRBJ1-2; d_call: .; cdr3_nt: TGCGCCAGCAGCTTGGTAGCGGGTAACAGGCTCGCTAACTATGGCTACACCTTC; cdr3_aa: CASSLVAGNRLANYGYTF